A selection of T cell receptor beta chains follows, all from one sample in a study of CXCR3-negative and CXCR3-positive naive CD8 T cells. TCRdb processed the 5' RACE reads again and assigns one entry to each CDR3 protein, with no DNA. The sample table sets out about 22,000 distinct CDR3 sequences. The sequenced sample consisted of memory CD8+ T cells from blood. These receptors came from a human donor in good health. Some clones in this sample may be carry-over from other donors' samples. Both conserved end residues are part of each CDR3. Fields, in order: J gene, CDR3 length, V gene, clone size, CDR3 protein. Size is stated for part of the rows, as once, few or many counts, or as a class when the clone is expanded.

TRBJ2-7 14 TRBV9 . CTSSVEGEDYEQYF
TRBJ2-5 15 TRBV30 . CAWSPGDSLKETQYF
TRBJ2-1 14 TRBV23-1 . CASSKTGSDNEQFF
TRBJ2-1 18 TRBV7-2 . CASSPTGRLAVTYNEQFF
TRBJ2-1 15 TRBV6-2/TRBV6-3 . CASSYSSQAPNEQFF
TRBJ2-7 13 TRBV20-1 . CSAPPGGARDQYF
TRBJ2-7 15 TRBV27 . CASSWLAGDLYEQYF
TRBJ2-7 15 TRBV14 . CASSPRQGWFYEQYF
TRBJ2-7 18 TRBV7-3 . CASSLTLIGTQDSYEQYF
TRBJ2-2 13 TRBV6-5 . CASSYRSTGELFF
TRBJ2-1 15 TRBV5-4 . CASSFRGASYNEQFF
TRBJ1-1 15 TRBV9 . CASSVEAGLPSEAFF
TRBJ2-1 16 TRBV5-1 . CASSSLAGGSYNEQFF
TRBJ2-1 13 TRBV10-3 . CATRLAGYNEQFF
TRBJ2-7 16 TRBV7-2 . CASSLIGGDSPYEQYF
TRBJ2-2 17 TRBV20-1 . CSAMKLAGGPGAGELFF
TRBJ2-7 16 TRBV20-1 . CSANGGGGVEMVEQYF
TRBJ2-1 16 TRBV15 . CATSRGAGGSYNEQFF
TRBJ2-7 13 TRBV6-6 . CASTISASYEQYF
TRBJ2-1 14 TRBV2 . CASSEVGEDNEQFF
TRBJ1-2 15 TRBV2 . CASSDGSVLSYGYTF
TRBJ2-1 14 TRBV6-2/TRBV6-3 . CASSYSDGYNEQFF
TRBJ1-5 15 TRBV2 . CASSPLPANNQPQHF
TRBJ2-3 15 TRBV12-3/TRBV12-4 . CASKVPKDSTDTQYF
TRBJ1-1 12 TRBV29-1 . CSAGQPSSIALF
TRBJ2-3 15 TRBV6-2/TRBV6-3 large CASSPSDGGTDTQYF
TRBJ2-3 16 TRBV6-4 . CASSDSLAGSTDTQYF
TRBJ1-1 13 TRBV19 . CASSGQFDTEAFF
TRBJ1-1 12 TRBV7-9 . CASSPRDTEAFF
TRBJ1-6 15 TRBV20-1 . CSASGGNAYNSPLHF
TRBJ2-1 12 TRBV19 medium-sized CASSIGGHKQFF
TRBJ2-4 17 TRBV28 . CASSLMAQLLAKNIQYF
TRBJ2-3 13 TRBV7-2 . CASSPLAGGTQYF
TRBJ1-1 16 TRBV6-1 . CASRNRGLDWYAEAFF
TRBJ2-3 18 TRBV28 . CASSSGTSSAFSTDTQYF
TRBJ1-1 13 TRBV7-9 medium-sized CASSLSGDTEAFF
TRBJ2-2 13 TRBV29-1 . CSVGLPNTGELFF
TRBJ2-1 15 TRBV7-2 . CASSWAGTSGEEQFF
TRBJ2-5 16 TRBV20-1 . CSARGVTGGDQETQYF
TRBJ2-7 13 TRBV11-2 . CASSFASGNEQYF
TRBJ1-2 14 TRBV19 . CASSYQGQNYGYTF